These 15 T cell receptor beta chains share one sample of origin, sequenced in a study of blood T cell repertoires in COVID-19. Profiled with immunoSEQ multiplex PCR; TCRdb holds only in-frame clones, not every one. The sample includes some 54,000 clones, around four fifths of them seen just once. Sequencing used peripheral blood. The receptor set was obtained from a woman aged 55-69 years with acute or convalescent COVID-19.

The J gene is TRBJ1-6, the V gene TRBV28, with 8 positions matching TRBD1. This CDR3 is 15 amino acids long. The trim removed 5 bases at V and 5 bases at J, leaving 5 bases unmatched. Germline assignment: CDR1 MDHEN and CDR2 SYDVKM. CDR3 residues: CASSLGQGNNSPLHF. CDR3 DNA sequence: TGTGCCAGCAGTCTAGGACAGGGTAATAATTCACCCCTCCACTTT.

V usage is TRBV5-1 and J usage is TRBJ2-7; the D gene is possibly TRBD2 (6 bases). V dropped 0 bases and J dropped 7 bases, with 14 bases sitting between them. CDR3 length equals 14 residues. CDR1 is SGHRS, CDR2 YFSETQ, per germline. DNA of the CDR3: TGCGCCAGCAGCTTGGCTGCGAGCGCGGGAGAGCAGTACTTC. As protein: CASSLAASAGEQYF.

The V and J genes are TRBV6-5 and TRBJ2-7, with D perhaps matching TRBD1 (6 bases). Between the trimmed V and J ends, which lost 7 bases and 3 bases, there was a span of 10 bases. The germline V gene encodes CDR1 MNHEY and CDR2 SVGAGI. CDR3 length equals 12 residues. CDR3: CASKRTDYEQYF. CDR3 nucleotide sequence: TGTGCCAGCAAGAGGACAGACTACGAGCAGTACTTC.

The V call is TRBV5-1, the J call TRBJ2-2; possibly TRBD1 for D (5 bases). The CDR3 covers 15 residues. Per germline, CDR1 SGHRS and CDR2 YFSETQ. V lost 0 bases to trimming and J lost 4 bases, with 10 bases between them. CDR3 nucleotides: TGCGCCAGCAGCTTGGTCAGGGCTGGCACCGGGGAGCTGTTTTTT. Protein product: CASSLVRAGTGELFF.

The genes are TRBV6-2 or TRBV6-3 and TRBJ1-1; 7 nucleotides match TRBD1. Germline CDR1 MNHEY, CDR2 SVGEGT. The CDR3 sequence is 13 residues long. The V gene end was trimmed by 5 bases and the J gene end by 6 bases; junction bases not matched to a gene: 6. CDR3 sequence: CASSGQVFAEAFF. The DNA for the CDR3 is TGTGCCAGCAGTGGACAGGTTTTTGCTGAAGCTTTCTTT.

The CDR3 DNA reads as TGTGCCAGCAGGGGAGGGGAAAACTATGGCTACACCTTC. Translation gives CASRGGENYGYTF. This chain uses TRBV2 with TRBJ1-2, with D possibly matching TRBD1 (5 bases). The CDR3 sequence is 13 residues long. V was shortened by 6 bases and J by 2 bases, with 10 bases between the two germline ends. Germline assignment: CDR1 SNHLY and CDR2 FYNNEI.

This rearrangement joins TRBV27 to TRBJ2-1, with 10 positions matching TRBD2. Per germline, CDR1 MNHEY and CDR2 SMNVEV (reference sequence). Trimming at V came to 2 bases and at J to 0 bases, leaving 4 bases not matched to a gene. The CDR3 consists of 17 residues. The CDR3 region is CASSLTLAGVSYNEQFF. For the CDR3, the DNA is TGTGCCAGCAGTTTAACTCTAGCGGGGGTCTCCTACAATGAGCAGTTCTTC.

The chain couples TRBV7-2 to TRBJ1-2, with TRBD1 as a possible D gene (5 bases). The CDR3 is made up of 12 amino acids. In germline, CDR1 is SGHTA, CDR2 FQGNSA. V lost 2 bases, J lost 11 bases, and 12 bases lay in between. DNA for the CDR3: TGTGCCAGCAGCTTACGTCAGGGTCCGTACACCTTC. Its protein product is CASSLRQGPYTF.

The chain is built from TRBV29-1 and TRBJ1-5; D unclear. Trimming removed 5 bases from V and 7 bases from J, with 15 bases in between. Germline loops: CDR1 SQVTM, CDR2 ANQGSEA. CDR3 size: 13 residues. The DNA for the CDR3 is TGCAGCGTTAAGACCCATGACGGGCAGCCCCAGCATTTT. Amino acids: CSVKTHDGQPQHF.

The genes are TRBV11-2 and TRBJ2-7; tentative D call: TRBD1 (5 bases). The CDR3 has 16 residues. CDR1 SGHAT and CDR2 FQNNGV come from the germline V gene. V was trimmed by 6 bases and J by 5 bases, leaving 23 bases between them. CDR3 sequence: CASRDYRLDKAHEQYF. CDR3 bases: TGTGCCAGCAGAGATTACCGATTGGACAAGGCCCACGAGCAGTACTTC. The entire variable domain, with the rest obtained from reference TRBV11-2 and TRBJ2-7, is as follows: EAGVAQSPRYKIIEKRQSVAFWCNPISGHATLYWYQQILGQGPKLLIQFQNNGVVDDSQLPKDRFSAERLKGVDSTLKIQPAKLEDSAVYLCASRDYRLDKAHEQYFGPGTRLTVT.

The chain links TRBV27 to TRBJ2-3, with D possibly TRBD2 on 6 matching bases. This CDR3 region has 19 residues. V was pared by 6 bases and J by 1 base, with 26 bases between. CDR1 is MNHEY and CDR2 is SMNVEV in the germline V gene (reference sequence). The CDR3 DNA is TGTGCCAGCAGCCTTCCCCGACGGTTTGGGAGGCGGGGCACAGATACGCAGTATTTT. It specifies CASSLPRRFGRRGTDTQYF.

The sample holds a few counts of this clone. The chain couples TRBV5-1 to TRBJ1-1, with D possibly TRBD1 on 6 matching bases. The CDR3 runs to 14 residues. The V end lost 4 bases, the J end lost 1 base, and 11 bases lay between the germline ends. Germline V lookup: CDR1 SGHRS, CDR2 YFSETQ. The CDR3 DNA sequence: TGCGCCAGCAGCCGTGGCAGGGGGAACACTGAAGCTTTCTTT. This codes for CASSRGRGNTEAFF.

This clone was recorded once. V and J are TRBV6-5 and TRBJ1-1, with D possibly being TRBD1 (6 bases). Germline V CDR1 and CDR2: MNHEY, SVGAGI. This CDR3 is built from 15 residues. Trimming took 4 bases from V and 3 from J, leaving 15 bases between them. As DNA, the CDR3 is TGTGCCAGCAGTTTACAGGGAAACTCCGACACTGAAGCTTTCTTT. The encoded protein is CASSLQGNSDTEAFF.

This chain links TRBV6-5 with TRBJ1-1; 9 bases fit TRBD1. Trimming at V came to 6 bases and at J to 10 bases, leaving 6 bases not matched to a gene. The CDR3 runs 12 residues. Germline V CDR1 and CDR2: MNHEY, SVGAGI. CDR3 protein: CASSKGQGIAFF. As DNA, the CDR3 is TGTGCCAGCAGCAAGGGACAGGGAATAGCTTTCTTT.

This clone was seen more than once but under ten times. V gene TRBV10-1 combines with J gene TRBJ2-7, with a weak D call TRBD1 (6 bases). CDR1 and CDR2 (germline): WNHNN, SYGVQD (reference sequence). The germline V and J ends were trimmed by 0 bases and 2 bases, with 8 bases remaining between them. The CDR3 length is 14 residues. The CDR3 protein is CASSESTGTYEQYF. The DNA of the CDR3 is TGCGCCAGCAGTGAGTCGACAGGTACCTACGAGCAGTACTTC.